These 26 T cell receptor beta chains share one sample of origin, sequenced in a study of CD8 T cells in ankylosing spondylitis. TCRdb re-derived calls from the 5' RACE reads in MiXCR, one entry per CDR3 protein. The sample shows 200,000 to 250,000 distinct CDR3 sequences, about 10% of them seen only once. The specimen sequenced was blood, either unsorted or a sorted T cell fraction (not recorded which). These receptor sequences come from a male donor with ankylosing spondylitis or in good health (not recorded which).

This clonotype was seen a single time. A read error is possible here, since a much larger clone lies one base away. As DNA, the CDR3 is TGTGCCATCAGCTCGCAACCGGGACTAGCCGCCTACGAGCAGTACTTC. It specifies CAISSQPGLAAYEQYF. The chain uses TRBV9 and TRBJ2-7; 9 bases fit TRBD2. This CDR3 has 16 residues. Germline V gives CDR1 SGDLS, CDR2 YYNGEE. The full variable domain, rest sourced from reference TRBV9 and TRBJ2-7, is DSGVTQTPKHLITATGQRVTLRCSPRSGDLSVYWYQQSLDQGLQFLIQYYNGEERAKGNILERFSAQQFPDLHSELNLSSLELGDSALYFCAISSQPGLAAYEQYFGPGTRLTVT.

This clonotype was detected only a few times. The chain has TRBV6-1 and TRBJ2-4; 9 bases align to TRBD1. In germline, CDR1 is MNHNS, CDR2 SASEGT. V lost 2 bases to trimming and J lost 2 bases; unmatched junction nucleotides: 4. There are 16 residues in the CDR3. The CDR3 reads CASSEWDRATKNIQYF. DNA of the CDR3: TGTGCCAGCAGTGAATGGGACAGGGCGACCAAAAACATTCAGTACTTC.

This clonotype was recorded many times. The chain is built from TRBV6-1 and TRBJ2-3; maybe TRBD2 (6 bases). Trimming pared 6 bases from V and 5 bases from J, leaving 18 bases between. The CDR3 consists of 15 residues. Germline V CDR1 and CDR2: MNHNS, SASEGT. CDR3 residues: CASSQGPRGGDTQYF. CDR3 DNA: TGTGCCAGCAGCCAGGGCCCGCGGGGTGGAGATACGCAGTATTTT.

This clonotype was detected many times. This chain joins TRBV27 and TRBJ1-5; unclear D gene. The germline gives CDR1 MNHEY, CDR2 SMNVEV (reference sequence). This CDR3 region has 14 residues. The V end lost 5 bases, the J end lost 2 bases, and 10 bases lay between the germline ends. The CDR3 loop is CASSATRGNQPQHF. DNA for the CDR3: TGTGCCAGCAGTGCTACGCGGGGCAATCAGCCCCAGCATTTT.

V is TRBV5-6 and J is TRBJ2-1, with TRBD1 identical over 11 bases. J gave up 3 bases and V 4 bases, and 12 bases lay outside the gene matches. Germline CDR1 is SGHDT and CDR2 is YYEEEE. The CDR3 runs 18 residues. CDR3 region: CASSQIGPGTGGYNEQFF. The CDR3 nucleotides read TGTGCCAGCAGCCAAATCGGACCCGGGACAGGGGGCTACAATGAGCAGTTCTTC.

The genes are TRBV7-2 and TRBJ2-3; 7 bases fit TRBD1. The CDR3 totals 15 residues. V trimming: 5 bases; J trimming: 5 bases; junction bases outside the gene matches: 10. CDR1 and CDR2 (germline): SGHTA, FQGNSA. The CDR3 nucleotides are TGTGCCAGCAGCGCCCCGACAGGGATGAGAGATACGCAGTATTTT. This translates into CASSAPTGMRDTQYF.

The J gene is TRBJ2-3, the V gene TRBV6-1; 7 bases are shared with TRBD2. This CDR3 contains 17 residues. The V segment lost 6 bases and the J segment 2 bases; nucleotides outside the gene matches: 14. CDR1 is MNHNS, CDR2 SASEGT, per germline. This chain's CDR3 is CASRRARVAGTTDTQYF. The CDR3 DNA sequence: TGTGCCAGCAGAAGGGCACGGGTAGCGGGTACCACAGATACGCAGTATTTT.

The chain recombines TRBV7-9 with TRBJ2-1; 8 positions agree with TRBD1. This CDR3 is 15 amino acids long. The germline CDR1 and CDR2 sequences are SEHNR and FQNEAQ (reference sequence). V was clipped by 3 bases and J by 4 bases; unmatched bases: 5. The CDR3 region is CASSFQGASYNEQFF. The CDR3, as DNA: TGTGCCAGCAGCTTTCAGGGGGCTAGTTACAATGAGCAGTTCTTC.

This clonotype was counted many times. The V call is TRBV6-4, the J call TRBJ2-3; tentatively, D is TRBD1 (6 bases). This CDR3 has 15 residues. Germline loops: CDR1 MRHNA, CDR2 SNTAGT. V was cut by 2 bases and J by 3 bases, with 12 bases left in between. CDR3 amino acids: CASSDTGLGTDTQYF. CDR3 nucleotide sequence: TGTGCCAGCAGTGACACAGGGTTGGGGACAGATACGCAGTATTTT.

This clonotype has a handful of counts. The chain carries TRBV12-3 or TRBV12-4 and TRBJ2-1; TRBD2 aligns across 10 bases. The junction had 8 bases not matched to a gene; V was cut back by 6 bases and J by 3 bases. The CDR3 runs to 16 residues. The CDR3 region is CASSPDTSGNYNEQFF. The CDR3 nucleotides are TGTGCCAGCAGCCCCGACACTAGCGGGAACTACAATGAGCAGTTCTTC.

This clonotype came up a few times. The rearrangement links TRBV28 to TRBJ2-7; 8 nucleotides align to TRBD2. The CDR3 sequence is 17 residues long. Trimming took 5 bases from V and 9 from J; bases not matched to a gene: 21. Germline CDR1 reads MDHEN; CDR2 reads SYDVKM. CDR3 in DNA: TGTGCCAGCAGTCCTGGGACTAGGGGTCTCCTACTTACCGGGCAGTACTTC. Translating it yields CASSPGTRGLLLTGQYF.

This clonotype was recorded at least ten times. This chain connects TRBV20-1 to TRBJ1-5; unclear D gene. CDR1 DFQATT and CDR2 SNEGSKA come from the germline V gene (reference sequence). This CDR3 region has 12 residues. The germline V and J ends were trimmed by 4 bases and 1 base, with 5 bases remaining between them. In DNA form, the CDR3 reads TGCAGTGCTACGTACAGCAATCAGCCCCAGCATTTT. Translated: CSATYSNQPQHF.

This clonotype showed up many times. The genes are TRBV20-1 and TRBJ2-7; 8 positions match TRBD1. Germline V gene lookup returns CDR1 DFQATT and CDR2 SNEGSKA (reference sequence). There are 12 residues in the CDR3. V lost 5 bases and J lost 5; bases outside the gene matches: 5. CDR3 sequence reads: CSAWTGIDEQYF. CDR3 DNA sequence: TGCAGTGCTTGGACAGGGATTGACGAGCAGTACTTC.

The sample holds a few counts of this clonotype. The J gene is TRBJ2-5, the V gene TRBV5-1; tentative D call: TRBD2 (5 bases). CDR3 length equals 15 residues. Germline V lookup: CDR1 SGHRS, CDR2 YFSETQ. The ends were cut back, 0 bases at V and 2 bases at J, with 11 bases in the middle. The CDR3 reads CASSLVTTEQETQYF. CDR3 DNA sequence: TGCGCCAGCAGCTTGGTGACTACGGAACAAGAGACCCAGTACTTC.

The sample holds many counts of this clonotype. The V gene is TRBV10-2, the J gene TRBJ1-1; D is unresolved. The CDR3 spans 12 residues. Trimming removed 7 bases at V and 3 bases at J, with 9 bases between. Per germline, CDR1 WSHSY and CDR2 SAAADI. The CDR3 sequence is CASMVGDTEAFF. The CDR3 DNA follows: TGCGCCAGCATGGTTGGGGACACTGAAGCTTTCTTT.

This clonotype has ten or more counts. The chain links TRBV12-3 or TRBV12-4 to TRBJ2-7, with 8 nucleotides matching TRBD2. This CDR3 region has 15 residues. J gave up 6 bases and V 5 bases, and 12 bases lay outside the gene matches. The chain's CDR3 is CASSPTAGGSTEQYF. For the CDR3, the DNA is TGTGCCAGCAGTCCAACCGCGGGGGGATCAACCGAGCAGTACTTC.

On this clonotype: Given a much more abundant clone one base away, this may be a read error. The chain combines TRBV27 with TRBJ1-3; the match to TRBD1 covers 8 bases. After removal of 6 bases from V and 1 base from J, the junction contained 8 bases not matched to a gene. From germline, CDR1 is MNHEY and CDR2 SMNVEV (reference sequence). The CDR3 totals 16 residues. CDR3 nucleotides: TGTGCCAGCAGCACCAGGACAGGGTATTCTGGAAACACCATATATTTT. Translation gives CASSTRTGYSGNTIYF.

There are a few counts of this clonotype. The genes are TRBV7-6 and TRBJ1-2; unclear D gene. The V gene lost 8 bases and the J gene lost 8 bases, with 30 bases spanning the gap. There are 17 residues in the CDR3. Germline V gene lookup returns CDR1 SGHVS and CDR2 FNYEAQ. CDR3 sequence: CASGLTFRGRDLGGYTF. The DNA for the CDR3 is TGTGCCAGCGGACTTACCTTCCGCGGGCGGGATCTAGGAGGCTACACCTTC.

This clonotype was detected ten times or more. CDR3 coding DNA: TGCGCCAGCAGCTATACGACTTTACGCCGCGGGGAGCTGTTTTTT. Protein sequence: CASSYTTLRRGELFF. The chain has TRBV5-1 and TRBJ2-2, with D uncertain. This CDR3 spans 15 amino acids. V was shortened by 3 bases and J by 7 bases, with 16 bases between the two germline ends. The germline V gene encodes CDR1 SGHRS and CDR2 YFSETQ.

This clonotype turned up a few times. The genes are TRBV11-2 and TRBJ2-2; 8 nucleotides match TRBD2. J gave up 6 bases and V 6 bases, and 9 bases lay outside the gene matches. The germline CDR1 and CDR2 sequences are SGHAT and FQNNGV. The CDR3 length is 15 residues. The CDR3: CASRSSGVTSGELFF. The CDR3 DNA follows: TGTGCCAGCAGGAGTAGCGGGGTGACCTCCGGGGAGCTGTTTTTT.

This clonotype has a handful of counts. The chain employs TRBV29-1 and TRBJ2-5; 8 bases fit TRBD2. This CDR3 spans 13 amino acids. The J segment lost 3 bases and the V segment lost 4 bases, leaving 4 bases of the junction unmatched. Per germline, CDR1 SQVTM and CDR2 ANQGSEA. In DNA form, the CDR3 reads TGCAGCGTTGTGACCGGGGGGGAAGAGACCCAGTACTTC. Translated: CSVVTGGEETQYF.

This clonotype showed up many times. The chain joins TRBV12-3 or TRBV12-4 to TRBJ2-2; D is possibly TRBD2 (6 bases). The CDR3 spans 13 residues. Trimming pared 6 bases from V and 5 bases from J, leaving 10 bases between. The CDR3 protein is CASRVLATGELFF. CDR3 nucleotides: TGTGCCAGCAGGGTCCTAGCGACCGGGGAGCTGTTTTTT.

The chain recombines TRBV11-2 with TRBJ2-1, with D unclear. Germline V gene sequence: CDR1 SGHAT, CDR2 FQNNGV. The germline V and J ends were trimmed by 2 bases and 0 bases, with 8 bases remaining between them. CDR3 size: 15 residues. The CDR3 is CASSLFGSSYNEQFF. DNA for the CDR3: TGTGCCAGCAGCTTATTTGGTAGCTCCTACAATGAGCAGTTCTTC.

The chain carries TRBV7-2 and TRBJ1-1; D ambiguous. This CDR3 contains 14 residues. The germline CDR1 and CDR2 sequences are SGHTA and FQGNSA. With 5 bases removed from V and 6 bases from J, the gap between germline ends came to 16 bases. CDR3 sequence (DNA): TGTGCCAGCAGCCCCGGACCGTACGCAGCTGAAGCTTTCTTT. Translation: CASSPGPYAAEAFF.

This clonotype has only a few counts. This rearrangement joins TRBV4-2 to TRBJ2-2, with D unclear. V lost 0 bases and J lost 9, with 8 bases in between. Germline CDR1 reads LGHNA; CDR2 reads YNFKEQ. The CDR3 length is 13 residues. As DNA, the CDR3 is TGTGCCAGCAGCCAAGATGTGGGCAGGGAGCTGTTTTTT. Residues: CASSQDVGRELFF.

This clonotype has ten or more counts. V is TRBV12-3 or TRBV12-4 and J is TRBJ2-5; 11 bases line up with TRBD2. There are 15 residues in the CDR3. V shed 6 bases, J shed 5 bases, and the junction held 8 bases outside the gene matches. The CDR3 protein is CASSSLAGVRETQYF. The CDR3 DNA reads TGTGCCAGCAGCTCACTAGCGGGAGTGAGGGAGACCCAGTACTTC.